The next 14 T cell receptor beta chains were all read from a single sample in a study of blood T cell repertoires in COVID-19. Only in-frame clones appear in the TCRdb table, and some are missing; sequencing was by immunoSEQ multiplex PCR. The table includes more than 400,000 clones, roughly 87% detected once. The sequenced sample consisted of PBMCs or T cells enriched from blood (not recorded which). The receptors shown here come from a man aged 18 to 29 who had recovered from COVID-19.

Written as DNA, the CDR3 is TGTGCCAGCAGTGATTTGTGGGCAGGGAACACTGAAGCTTTCTTT. As protein: CASSDLWAGNTEAFF. The V call is TRBV6-1, the J call TRBJ1-1; no definite D call. Germline V gives CDR1 MNHNS, CDR2 SASEGT. V was clipped by 3 bases and J by 1 base, with 12 bases between them. The CDR3 contains 15 residues.

The chain employs TRBV2 and TRBJ1-4, with 11 bases that match TRBD1. Germline CDR1 is SNHLY and CDR2 is FYNNEI. V dropped 4 bases and J dropped 0; count of bases not matched to a gene: 7. This CDR3 comprises 18 residues. CDR3 nucleotide sequence: TGTGCCAGCAGTGGGAGGGACAGGGGGTTTTCAACTAATGAAAAACTGTTTTTT. Its protein product is CASSGRDRGFSTNEKLFF.

The chain carries TRBV28 and TRBJ1-5; 9 nucleotides line up with TRBD1. The CDR3 spans 15 residues. J gave up 3 bases and V 5 bases, and 5 bases lay outside the gene matches. Germline V gene sequence: CDR1 MDHEN, CDR2 SYDVKM. The DNA for the CDR3 is TGTGCCAGCAGTAACCGGGACAGGGACAATCAGCCCCAGCATTTT. Protein sequence: CASSNRDRDNQPQHF.

V usage is TRBV5-8 and J usage is TRBJ2-1, with 12 positions matching TRBD2. Per germline, CDR1 SGHTS and CDR2 YDEGEE. CDR3 size: 15 residues. V lost 7 bases to trimming and J lost 6 bases; unmatched junction nucleotides: 8. CDR3 loop: CASSGLAGGPNEQFF. The CDR3 nucleotides are TGTGCCAGCTCGGGGCTAGCGGGAGGGCCCAATGAGCAGTTCTTC.

V is TRBV14 and J is TRBJ1-1; TRBD1 is a possible D gene (5 bases). This CDR3 has 12 residues. Between the trimmed V and J ends, which lost 5 bases and 3 bases, there was a span of 7 bases. The germline V gene has CDR1 SGHDN and CDR2 FVKESK. In DNA form, the CDR3 reads TGTGCCAGCAGCGGGGGGTACACTGAAGCTTTCTTT. Translated: CASSGGYTEAFF.

The chain uses TRBV24-1 and TRBJ1-5, with unresolved D. In germline, CDR1 is KGHDR, CDR2 SFDVKD. This CDR3 comprises 14 residues. The V end was cut by 7 bases, the J end by 0 bases, with 9 bases between. The CDR3 DNA is TGTGCCACCAGCACAGTTAATAGCAATCAGCCCCAGCATTTT. Translated, it gives CATSTVNSNQPQHF.

The rearrangement joins TRBV5-1 to TRBJ2-5, with 12 bases lining up with TRBD2. The germline CDR1 and CDR2 sequences are SGHRS and YFSETQ. V lost 2 bases and J lost 5; bases outside the gene matches: 4. The length of the CDR3 is 15 residues. As DNA, the CDR3 is TGCGCCAGCAGCTTAACTAGCGGGAGGCAGGAGACCCAGTACTTC. Encoded protein: CASSLTSGRQETQYF.

This clone occurred once. The chain carries TRBV11-2 and TRBJ1-1; no reliable D call. In germline, CDR1 is SGHAT, CDR2 FQNNGV. The CDR3 spans 12 residues. Trimming stripped 1 base from V and 9 bases from J, with 9 bases between. CDR3 sequence: CASSLGVTKAFF. DNA for the CDR3: TGTGCCAGCAGCTTAGGAGTCACCAAAGCTTTCTTT.

The rearrangement links TRBV18 to TRBJ2-3; 7 nucleotides line up with TRBD2. J gave up 4 bases and V 4 bases, and 14 bases lay outside the gene matches. This CDR3 spans 17 amino acids. From germline, CDR1 is KGHSH and CDR2 LQKENI. The CDR3 loop is CASSLNRAGVDADTQYF. CDR3 coding DNA: TGTGCCAGCTCACTCAATCGGGCGGGAGTAGATGCAGATACGCAGTATTTT.

V is TRBV11-2 and J is TRBJ2-5; possible D gene TRBD2, 5 bases. Germline lookup yields CDR1 SGHAT and CDR2 FQNNGV. This CDR3 contains 15 residues. The ends were cut back, 0 bases at V and 4 bases at J, with 12 bases in the middle. CDR3 nucleotides: TGTGCCAGCAGCTTAGACTTGGGAGCTGGAGAGACCCAGTACTTC. Its translation is CASSLDLGAGETQYF.

This chain connects TRBV12-5 to TRBJ1-5, with a tentative D call TRBD1 (6 bases). The CDR3 has 18 residues. The V end lost 1 base, the J end lost 1 base, and 17 bases lay between the germline ends. In germline, CDR1 is LGHNT, CDR2 FRNRAP. CDR3 sequence: CASGLGDKQGESNQPQHF. The CDR3 nucleotides read TGTGCTAGTGGTTTGGGGGACAAACAGGGCGAGAGCAATCAGCCCCAGCATTTT.

The rearrangement joins TRBV19 to TRBJ2-2; TRBD2 matches 10 bases. The CDR3 extends over 17 amino acids. J gave up 7 bases and V 6 bases, and 14 bases lay outside the gene matches. Germline V gene sequence: CDR1 LNHDA, CDR2 SQIVND (reference sequence). The CDR3 is CASSNRLAGAQIGELFF. The CDR3 nucleotides read TGTGCCAGTAGCAACCGTCTAGCGGGAGCGCAGATCGGGGAGCTGTTTTTT.

This chain uses TRBV21-1 with TRBJ2-1; the table's D call, TRBD2, was not checked against the DNA. TRBV21-1 is flagged as a pseudogene. CDR3 length equals 19 residues. The chain's CDR3 is CASSKGGYTGGAHRNEQFF. The DNA for the CDR3 is TGTGCCAGCAGCAAAGGAGGTTATACGGGCGGGGCGCATCGTAATGAGCAGTTCTTC.

The J gene is TRBJ1-2, the V gene TRBV6-5, with a weak D call TRBD1 (5 bases). Per the germline V gene, CDR1 is MNHEY and CDR2 is SVGAGI. There are 13 residues in the CDR3. V lost 6 bases and J lost 3, with 11 bases in between. CDR3 DNA: TGTGCCAGCAGGTGGGGGGTAGACTATGGCTACACCTTC. Its translation: CASRWGVDYGYTF.